One and the same sample provided the 29 T cell receptor beta chains below, sequenced in a study of blood T cell repertoires in COVID-19. Assay: immunoSEQ multiplex PCR; the TCRdb copy retains only in-frame clones and omits some. The sample gives fewer than 200,000 clones, 65% to 80% of which show up once; approximately 8% is in the top ten. Sequencing was performed on peripheral blood. The receptors originated from a man aged 55-75 years with acute or convalescent COVID-19.

The V gene is TRBV2, the J gene TRBJ1-1; 8 bases are shared with TRBD1. After removal of 6 bases from V and 3 bases from J, the junction contained 6 bases not matched to a gene. Germline V lookup: CDR1 SNHLY, CDR2 FYNNEI. The CDR3 length is 14 residues. CDR3 DNA: TGTGCCAGCAGGCCACAGACAGGGGACACTGAAGCTTTCTTT. Translated, it gives CASRPQTGDTEAFF.

The V and J genes are TRBV20-1 and TRBJ1-3; no definite D call. The V end was cut by 3 bases, the J end by 8 bases, with 8 bases between. The CDR3 has 11 amino acids. The germline V gene encodes CDR1 DFQATT and CDR2 SNEGSKA (reference sequence). The CDR3 sequence is CSASDGDTIYF. CDR3 in DNA: TGCAGTGCTAGTGACGGAGACACCATATATTTT.

The chain links TRBV6-1 to TRBJ1-3; D remains unclear. The CDR3 consists of 17 residues. The V gene lost 1 base and the J gene lost 0 bases, with 13 bases spanning the gap. CDR1 is MNHNS and CDR2 is SASEGT in the germline V gene. CDR3 nucleotide sequence: TGTGCCAGCAGTGAAGGGTCTCCCTGGAGCTCTGGAAACACCATATATTTT. Its protein product is CASSEGSPWSSGNTIYF.

The J gene is TRBJ2-3, the V gene TRBV19; possibly TRBD2 for D (6 bases). The V gene's germline CDR1 is LNHDA and CDR2 SQIVND (reference sequence). The CDR3 runs 17 residues. Trimming removed 3 bases at V and 6 bases at J, with 22 bases between. In DNA, the CDR3 is TGTGCCAGTAGTATCCTCGGCGGGGCGGGGAGGTTTGATACGCAGTATTTT. Translating it yields CASSILGGAGRFDTQYF.

The J gene is TRBJ1-1, the V gene TRBV5-1; D is uncertain. Germline CDR1 and CDR2: SGHRS and YFSETQ. Between the trimmed V and J ends, which lost 1 base and 2 bases, there was a span of 9 bases. The CDR3 sequence is 14 residues long. The CDR3 spells CASSLLTGNTEAFF. In DNA form, the CDR3 reads TGCGCCAGCAGCTTGTTGACGGGAAACACTGAAGCTTTCTTT.

The chain recombines TRBV30 with TRBJ2-7; 7 nucleotides line up with TRBD1. The V and J ends lost 3 bases and 5 bases, in that order; junction bases with no gene match: 1. The length of the CDR3 is 11 residues. The germline gives CDR1 GTSNPN, CDR2 SVGIG (reference sequence). The CDR3 nucleotides are TGTGCCTGGAGACAGGGGAACGAGCAGTACTTC. Encoded protein: CAWRQGNEQYF.

The rearrangement links TRBV4-1 to TRBJ2-1, with 8 bases matching TRBD1. Per the germline V gene, CDR1 is MGHRA and CDR2 is YSYEKL. Germline trimming cut 4 bases from V and 9 bases from J; bases unmatched to any gene: 5. The CDR3 contains 13 residues. CDR3: CASSPTGETEQFF. Here the CDR3 DNA reads TGCGCCAGCAGCCCGACAGGGGAGACTGAGCAGTTCTTC.

The chain links TRBV19 to TRBJ1-1; 12 bases fit TRBD1. Germline trimming cut 0 bases from V and 1 base from J; bases unmatched to any gene: 9. The CDR3 runs 19 residues. The germline V gene encodes CDR1 LNHDA and CDR2 SQIVND (reference sequence). The CDR3 sequence: CASSIDRGQGALSNTEAFF. DNA for the CDR3: TGTGCCAGTAGTATAGATAGGGGACAGGGGGCGTTATCGAACACTGAAGCTTTCTTT.

This clone appeared a few times. The chain links TRBV6-2 or TRBV6-3 to TRBJ2-5; 14 bases are a match to TRBD2. This CDR3 contains 19 residues. V was pared by 4 bases and J by 0 bases, with 10 bases of the junction left unmatched. Germline CDR1 MNHEY, CDR2 SVGEGT. The CDR3 loop reads CASSLGLAGASSYQETQYF. The CDR3 DNA is TGTGCCAGCAGTTTGGGACTAGCGGGGGCGTCATCGTACCAAGAGACCCAGTACTTC.

This clone was seen many times. The chain uses TRBV27 and TRBJ1-1; a weak D match, TRBD1 (5 bases). With 2 bases removed from V and 0 bases from J, the gap between germline ends came to 13 bases. This CDR3 has 16 residues. Per germline, CDR1 MNHEY and CDR2 SMNVEV (reference sequence). This chain's CDR3 is CASSLAQTDLNTEAFF. DNA of the CDR3: TGTGCCAGCAGTTTAGCCCAGACAGATTTGAACACTGAAGCTTTCTTT.

The chain's CDR3 is CASSVGTAKLAKNIQYF. The CDR3, as DNA: TGTGCCAGTAGTGTCGGGACAGCGAAGCTAGCCAAAAACATTCAGTACTTC. This chain connects TRBV19 to TRBJ2-4, with 7 bases that match TRBD1. In germline, CDR1 is LNHDA, CDR2 SQIVND (reference sequence). The CDR3 has 17 amino acids. Losses at the gene ends were 5 bases for V and 0 bases for J; bases not matched to a gene: 10. Filled out from reference TRBV19 and TRBJ2-4, the complete variable domain reads DGGITQSPKYLFRKEGQNVTLSCEQNLNHDAMYWYRQDPGQGLRLIYYSQIVNDFQKGDIAEGYSVSREKKESFPLTVTSAQKNPTAFYLCASSVGTAKLAKNIQYFGAGTRLSVL.

This chain joins TRBV7-9 and TRBJ1-1; D may be TRBD1 (6 bases). The CDR3 has 12 residues. CDR1 is SEHNR and CDR2 is FQNEAQ in the germline V gene (reference sequence). Trimming pared 6 bases from V and 10 bases from J, leaving 15 bases between. This CDR3 is CASSLRGARAFF. CDR3 in DNA: TGTGCCAGCAGTCTCCGGGGGGCGCGAGCTTTCTTT. Full variable domain (missing parts from reference TRBV7-9 and TRBJ1-1): DTGVSQNPRHKITKRGQNVTFRCDPISEHNRLYWYRQTLGQGPEFLTYFQNEAQLEKSRLLSDRFSAERPKGSFSTLEIQRTEQGDSAMYLCASSLRGARAFFGQGTRLTVV.

This clone was counted once. In DNA form, the CDR3 reads TGCAGCGTTGCCAAAGGGGAAAACACTGAAGCTTTCTTT. It is translated as CSVAKGENTEAFF. The V call is TRBV29-1, the J call TRBJ1-1; a weak D match, TRBD1 (5 bases). The CDR3 spans 13 residues. Germline V gene lookup returns CDR1 SQVTM and CDR2 ANQGSEA. V dropped 4 bases and J dropped 2 bases, with 11 bases sitting between them.

CDR3 sequence: CASSQKGTAGNTIYF. CDR3 bases: TGTGCCAGCAGCCAAAAGGGGACAGCTGGAAACACCATATATTTT. This chain uses TRBV3-1 (or the pseudogene TRBV3-2) with TRBJ1-3; 7 nucleotides agree with TRBD1. Germline V gene lookup returns CDR1 LGHDT and CDR2 YNNKEL (reference sequence). The CDR3 covers 15 residues. Germline trimming cut 2 bases from V and 2 bases from J; bases unmatched to any gene: 3.

This clone was counted only a few times. The gene calls are TRBV12-3 or TRBV12-4 and TRBJ1-3; D call uncertain. Trimming took off 3 bases at V and 1 base at J, with 4 bases between the two ends. The CDR3 consists of 13 residues. The DNA of the CDR3 is TGTGCCAGCAGTTTCCAGTCTGGAAACACCATATATTTT. Translating gives CASSFQSGNTIYF.

The genes are TRBV19 and TRBJ1-5, with a possible D match to TRBD1 (6 bases). V dropped 6 bases and J dropped 0 bases, with 12 bases sitting between them. In germline, CDR1 is LNHDA, CDR2 SQIVND (reference sequence). The CDR3 runs 15 residues. The CDR3 region has the DNA TGTGCCAGTAGAACGACAGGATATAGCAATCAGCCCCAGCATTTT. It specifies CASRTTGYSNQPQHF.

The rearrangement joins TRBV5-8 to TRBJ1-1; D is unclear. Deletions cut 4 bases from V and 6 bases from J, with 7 bases between. CDR1 and CDR2 from the germline V gene are SGHTS and YDEGEE. The CDR3 length is 11 residues. The CDR3, as DNA: TGTGCCAGCAGCCCCCTCGCTGAAGCTTTCTTT. Translation gives CASSPLAEAFF.

This chain joins TRBV29-1 and TRBJ2-3; TRBD1 aligns across 11 bases. The germline gives CDR1 SQVTM, CDR2 ANQGSEA. With 7 bases clipped from V and 5 bases from J, the junction kept 5 bases outside the gene matches. The CDR3 runs to 13 residues. CDR3 region: CSARTGGRDTQYF. CDR3 coding DNA: TGCAGCGCCCGGACAGGGGGCAGAGATACGCAGTATTTT.

The V gene is TRBV7-2, the J gene TRBJ2-7, with 9 positions matching TRBD2. This CDR3 region has 16 residues. Germline V lookup: CDR1 SGHTA, CDR2 FQGNSA. Trimming at V came to 5 bases and at J to 2 bases, leaving 10 bases not matched to a gene. The CDR3 loop is CASSLQSGGSPYEQYF. As DNA, the CDR3 is TGTGCCAGCAGCCTACAAAGCGGGGGGTCTCCCTACGAGCAGTACTTC. Combining the CDR3 with reference TRBV7-2 and TRBJ2-7 gives the whole variable domain GAGVSQSPSNKVTEKGKDVELRCDPISGHTALYWYRQSLGQGLEFLIYFQGNSAPDKSGLPSDRFSAERTGGSVSTLTIQRTQQEDSAVYLCASSLQSGGSPYEQYFGPGTRLTVT.

The chain links TRBV11-1 to TRBJ2-3, with D possibly TRBD1 on 7 matching bases. CDR3 length equals 15 residues. Germline lookup yields CDR1 SGHAT and CDR2 FQDESV (reference sequence). Trimming left V 5 bases short and J 5 bases short, with 17 bases between. The CDR3 DNA reads TGTGCCAGCAGCCCGTCAGGGGGGCGCGTAGATACGCAGTATTTT. Translation gives CASSPSGGRVDTQYF.

The chain recombines TRBV7-9 with TRBJ1-2; the match to TRBD1 covers 7 bases. V gave up 2 bases and J gave up 2 bases; unmatched junction bases: 11. In germline, CDR1 is SEHNR, CDR2 FQNEAQ (reference sequence). There are 17 residues in the CDR3. CDR3 nucleotides: TGTGCCAGCAGCTTACCACTCGGACAGGAAGGAAACTATGGCTACACCTTC. Translation gives CASSLPLGQEGNYGYTF.

This rearrangement joins TRBV3-1 (or the pseudogene TRBV3-2) to TRBJ1-5; perhaps TRBD1 as D (5 bases). Per the germline V gene, CDR1 is LGHDT and CDR2 is YNNKEL (reference sequence). This CDR3 is built from 17 residues. Trimming pared 7 bases from V and 2 bases from J, leaving 21 bases between. CDR3 amino acids: CASNAMGGNWGNQPQHF. The DNA of the CDR3 is TGTGCCAGCAACGCTATGGGGGGGAATTGGGGCAATCAGCCCCAGCATTTT.

V is TRBV3-1 (or the pseudogene TRBV3-2) and J is TRBJ2-2; TRBD1 matches 7 bases. The ends lost 6 bases at V and 4 bases at J; junction bases unmatched: 5. The CDR3 totals 14 residues. From germline, CDR1 is LGHDT and CDR2 YNNKEL (reference sequence). DNA for the CDR3: TGTGCCAGCAGTCACCGGGACAGCACCGGGGAGCTGTTTTTT. Protein: CASSHRDSTGELFF.

V gene TRBV7-8 combines with J gene TRBJ2-5; TRBD2 matches at 9 bases. Germline CDR1 and CDR2: SGHVS and FQNEAQ. CDR3 size: 17 residues. Trimming removed 5 bases from V and 0 bases from J; junction bases left unmatched: 10. For the CDR3, the DNA is TGTGCCAGCAGCCAACCTAGCGGGGCTACGTACCAAGAGACCCAGTACTTC. Protein product: CASSQPSGATYQETQYF.

This sequence joins TRBV5-4 and TRBJ1-2, with 7 bases fitting TRBD1. The CDR3 has 16 amino acids. Germline values: CDR1 SGHNT, CDR2 YYREEE (reference sequence). With V trimmed by 4 bases and J by 6 bases, 15 bases remained unmatched. CDR3 protein: CASSPETGAVVDGYTF. Here the CDR3 DNA reads TGTGCCAGCAGCCCGGAAACAGGGGCAGTCGTGGATGGCTACACCTTC.

This chain connects TRBV5-1 to TRBJ1-1; weak D call: TRBD1 (6 bases). Germline CDR1 is SGHRS and CDR2 is YFSETQ. Trimming shortened V by 4 bases and J by 1 base, and 17 bases separated the two germline ends. The CDR3 is 16 amino acids. The DNA for the CDR3 is TGCGCCAGCAGCCCACCGACAGGAGACACGAACACTGAAGCTTTCTTT. Residues: CASSPPTGDTNTEAFF.

This chain uses TRBV25-1 with TRBJ2-1; the D is unclear. V was trimmed by 6 bases and J by 7 bases, leaving 7 bases between them. The CDR3 totals 11 residues. CDR1 MGHDK and CDR2 SYGVNS come from the germline V gene. The CDR3 DNA reads TGTGCCAGCAGCCTCGCGAATGAGCAGTTCTTC. Its protein product is CASSLANEQFF.

The V and J genes are TRBV5-1 and TRBJ1-2, with TRBD1 as a possible D gene (6 bases). This CDR3 comprises 12 residues. Per germline, CDR1 SGHRS and CDR2 YFSETQ. The V end lost 4 bases, the J end lost 5 bases, and 9 bases lay between the germline ends. The CDR3 sequence is CASSADSYGYTF. Written as DNA, the CDR3 is TGCGCCAGCAGCGCGGACAGTTATGGCTACACCTTC. Filled out from reference TRBV5-1 and TRBJ1-2, the complete variable domain reads KAGVTQTPRYLIKTRGQQVTLSCSPISGHRSVSWYQQTPGQGLQFLFEYFSETQRNKGNFPGRFSGRQFSNSRSEMNVSTLELGDSALYLCASSADSYGYTFGSGTRLTVV.

J is TRBJ2-7 and V is TRBV6-5; TRBD1 matches 8 bases. The germline V gene has CDR1 MNHEY and CDR2 SVGAGI. The CDR3 is made up of 15 amino acids. Trimming took 8 bases from V and 2 from J; bases not matched to a gene: 11. CDR3 loop: CASWGWTGLAYEQYF. The CDR3 DNA reads as TGTGCCAGCTGGGGTTGGACAGGGTTGGCCTACGAGCAGTACTTC.